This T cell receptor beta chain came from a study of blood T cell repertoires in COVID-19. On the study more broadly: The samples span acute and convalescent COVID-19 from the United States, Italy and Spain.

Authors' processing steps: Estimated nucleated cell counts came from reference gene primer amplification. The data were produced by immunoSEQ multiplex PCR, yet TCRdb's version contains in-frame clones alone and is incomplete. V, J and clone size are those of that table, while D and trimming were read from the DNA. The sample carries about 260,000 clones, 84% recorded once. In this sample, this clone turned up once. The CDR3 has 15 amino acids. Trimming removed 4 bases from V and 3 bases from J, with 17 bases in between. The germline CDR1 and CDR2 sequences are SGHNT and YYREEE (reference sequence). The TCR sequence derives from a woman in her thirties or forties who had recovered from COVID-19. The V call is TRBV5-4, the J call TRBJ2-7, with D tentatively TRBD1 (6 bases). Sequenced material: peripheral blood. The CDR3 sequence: CASSPTTRTDYEQYF. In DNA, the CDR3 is TGTGCCAGCAGCCCGACCACACGGACAGACTACGAGCAGTACTTC.